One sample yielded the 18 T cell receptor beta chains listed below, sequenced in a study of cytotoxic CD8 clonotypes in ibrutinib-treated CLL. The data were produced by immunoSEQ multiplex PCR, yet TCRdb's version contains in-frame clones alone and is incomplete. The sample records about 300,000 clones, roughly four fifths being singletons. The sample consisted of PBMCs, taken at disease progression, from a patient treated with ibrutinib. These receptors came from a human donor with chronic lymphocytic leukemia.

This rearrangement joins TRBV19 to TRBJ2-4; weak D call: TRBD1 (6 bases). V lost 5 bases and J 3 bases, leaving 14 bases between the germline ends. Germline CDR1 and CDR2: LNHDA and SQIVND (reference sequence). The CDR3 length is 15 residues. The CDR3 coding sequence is TGTGCCAGTAGTTCTCGGGACAAGGGCAAAAACATTCAGTACTTC. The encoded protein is CASSSRDKGKNIQYF.

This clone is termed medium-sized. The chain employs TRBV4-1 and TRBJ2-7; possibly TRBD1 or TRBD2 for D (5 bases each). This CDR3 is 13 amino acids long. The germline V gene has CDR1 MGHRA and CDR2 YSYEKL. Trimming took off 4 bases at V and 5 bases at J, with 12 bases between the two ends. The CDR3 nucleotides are TGCGCCAGCAGCCGGGGGACCTGGGACGAGCAGTACTTC. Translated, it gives CASSRGTWDEQYF.

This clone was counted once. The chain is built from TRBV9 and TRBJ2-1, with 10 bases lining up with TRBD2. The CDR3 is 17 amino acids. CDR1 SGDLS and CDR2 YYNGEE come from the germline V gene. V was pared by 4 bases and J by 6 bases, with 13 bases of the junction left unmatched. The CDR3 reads CASSISGRQGIGNEQFF. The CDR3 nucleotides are TGTGCCAGCAGCATTAGCGGGAGGCAGGGAATAGGCAATGAGCAGTTCTTC.

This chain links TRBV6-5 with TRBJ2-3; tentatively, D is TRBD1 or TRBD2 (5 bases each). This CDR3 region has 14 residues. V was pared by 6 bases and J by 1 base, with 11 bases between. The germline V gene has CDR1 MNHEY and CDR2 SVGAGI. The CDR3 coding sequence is TGTGCCAGCAGGCAACTGGGGGGCACAGATACGCAGTATTTT. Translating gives CASRQLGGTDTQYF.

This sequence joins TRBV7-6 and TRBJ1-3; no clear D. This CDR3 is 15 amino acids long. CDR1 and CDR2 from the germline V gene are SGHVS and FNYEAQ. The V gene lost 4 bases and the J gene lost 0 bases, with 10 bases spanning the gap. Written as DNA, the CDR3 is TGTGCCAGCAGCTACGGACTGAGCTCTGGAAACACCATATATTTT. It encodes CASSYGLSSGNTIYF.

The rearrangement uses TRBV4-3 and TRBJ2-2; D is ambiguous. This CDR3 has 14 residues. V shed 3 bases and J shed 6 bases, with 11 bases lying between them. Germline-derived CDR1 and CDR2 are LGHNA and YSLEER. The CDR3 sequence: CASSHNNKPGELFF. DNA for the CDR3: TGCGCCAGCAGCCACAATAATAAGCCCGGGGAGCTGTTTTTT.

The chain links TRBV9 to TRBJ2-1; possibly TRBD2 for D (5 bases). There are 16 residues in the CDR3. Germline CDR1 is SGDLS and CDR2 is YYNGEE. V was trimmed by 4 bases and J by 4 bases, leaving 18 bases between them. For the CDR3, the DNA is TGTGCCAGCAGCTCACCCACCGGGAAGGCTTACAATGAGCAGTTCTTC. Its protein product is CASSSPTGKAYNEQFF.

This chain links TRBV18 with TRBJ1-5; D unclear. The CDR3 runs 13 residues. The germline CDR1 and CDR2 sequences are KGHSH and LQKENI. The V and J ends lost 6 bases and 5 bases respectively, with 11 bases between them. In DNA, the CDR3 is TGTGCCAGCTCTCTTGGGTCCGATCAGCCCCAGCATTTT. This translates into CASSLGSDQPQHF.

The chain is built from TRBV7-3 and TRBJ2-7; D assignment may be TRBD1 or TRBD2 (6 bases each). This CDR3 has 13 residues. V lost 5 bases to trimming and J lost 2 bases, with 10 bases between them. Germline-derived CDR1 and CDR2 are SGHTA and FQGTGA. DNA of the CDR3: TGTGCCAGCAGCCCTGGGGGGCCCTACGAGCAGTACTTC. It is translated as CASSPGGPYEQYF.

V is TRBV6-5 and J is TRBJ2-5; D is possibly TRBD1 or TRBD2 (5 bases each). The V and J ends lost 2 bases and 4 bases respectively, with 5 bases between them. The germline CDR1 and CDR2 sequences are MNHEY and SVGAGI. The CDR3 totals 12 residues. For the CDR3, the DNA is TGTGCCAGCAGTTACGGGGGAGAGACCCAGTACTTC. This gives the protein CASSYGGETQYF.

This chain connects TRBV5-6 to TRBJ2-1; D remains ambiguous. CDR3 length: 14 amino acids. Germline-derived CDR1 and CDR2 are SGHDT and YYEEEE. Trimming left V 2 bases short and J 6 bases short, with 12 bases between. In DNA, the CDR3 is TGTGCCAGCAGCTTCCGGGTATTAGGCAATGAGCAGTTCTTC. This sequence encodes CASSFRVLGNEQFF.

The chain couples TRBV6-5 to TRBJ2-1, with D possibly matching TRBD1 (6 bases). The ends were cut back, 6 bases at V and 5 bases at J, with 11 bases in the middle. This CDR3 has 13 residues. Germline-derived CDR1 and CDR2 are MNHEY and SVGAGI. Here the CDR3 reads CASSYRDNNEQFF. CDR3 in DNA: TGTGCCAGCAGCTACCGGGACAACAATGAGCAGTTCTTC.

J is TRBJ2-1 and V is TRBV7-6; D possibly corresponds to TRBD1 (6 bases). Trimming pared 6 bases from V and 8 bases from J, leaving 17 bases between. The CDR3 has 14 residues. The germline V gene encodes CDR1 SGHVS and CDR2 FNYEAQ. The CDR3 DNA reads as TGTGCCAGCAGTCGGGACATTCTGGGCGATGAGCAGTTCTTC. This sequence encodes CASSRDILGDEQFF.

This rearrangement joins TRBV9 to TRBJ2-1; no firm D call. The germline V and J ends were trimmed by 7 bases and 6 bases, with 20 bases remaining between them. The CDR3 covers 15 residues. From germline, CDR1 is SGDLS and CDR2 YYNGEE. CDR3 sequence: CASGLGSPLINEQFF. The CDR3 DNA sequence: TGTGCCAGCGGTTTAGGTTCACCTCTCATCAATGAGCAGTTCTTC. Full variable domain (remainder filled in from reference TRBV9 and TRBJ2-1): DSGVTQTPKHLITATGQRVTLRCSPRSGDLSVYWYQQSLDQGLQFLIQYYNGEERAKGNILERFSAQQFPDLHSELNLSSLELGDSALYFCASGLGSPLINEQFFGPGTRLTVL.

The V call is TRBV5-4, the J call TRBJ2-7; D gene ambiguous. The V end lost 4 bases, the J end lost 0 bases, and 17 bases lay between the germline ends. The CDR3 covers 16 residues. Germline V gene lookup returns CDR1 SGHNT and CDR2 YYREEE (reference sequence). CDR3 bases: TGTGCCAGCAGCCCCTCTGTTGCCCGGAGCTCCTACGAGCAGTACTTC. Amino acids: CASSPSVARSSYEQYF.

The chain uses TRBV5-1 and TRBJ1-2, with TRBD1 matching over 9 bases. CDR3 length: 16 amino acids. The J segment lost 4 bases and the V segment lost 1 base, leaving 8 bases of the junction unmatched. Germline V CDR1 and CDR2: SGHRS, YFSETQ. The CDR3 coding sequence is TGCGCCAGCAGCTTGACCACGACAGGGGGAGTCTATGGCTACACCTTC. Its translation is CASSLTTTGGVYGYTF.

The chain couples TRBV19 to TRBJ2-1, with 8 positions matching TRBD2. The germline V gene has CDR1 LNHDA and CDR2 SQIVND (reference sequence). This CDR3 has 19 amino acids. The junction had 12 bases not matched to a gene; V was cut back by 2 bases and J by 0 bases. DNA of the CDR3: TGTGCCAGTAGTATAACAGGACTGGAAAGCGGGAGCTCCTACAATGAGCAGTTCTTC. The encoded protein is CASSITGLESGSSYNEQFF.

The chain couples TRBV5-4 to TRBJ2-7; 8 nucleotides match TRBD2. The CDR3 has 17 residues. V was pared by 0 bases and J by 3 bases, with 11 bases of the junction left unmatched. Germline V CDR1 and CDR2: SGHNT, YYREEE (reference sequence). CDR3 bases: TGTGCCAGCAGCTTGGGGGGGGCTAGCGGGCGGAACTACGAGCAGTACTTC. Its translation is CASSLGGASGRNYEQYF.